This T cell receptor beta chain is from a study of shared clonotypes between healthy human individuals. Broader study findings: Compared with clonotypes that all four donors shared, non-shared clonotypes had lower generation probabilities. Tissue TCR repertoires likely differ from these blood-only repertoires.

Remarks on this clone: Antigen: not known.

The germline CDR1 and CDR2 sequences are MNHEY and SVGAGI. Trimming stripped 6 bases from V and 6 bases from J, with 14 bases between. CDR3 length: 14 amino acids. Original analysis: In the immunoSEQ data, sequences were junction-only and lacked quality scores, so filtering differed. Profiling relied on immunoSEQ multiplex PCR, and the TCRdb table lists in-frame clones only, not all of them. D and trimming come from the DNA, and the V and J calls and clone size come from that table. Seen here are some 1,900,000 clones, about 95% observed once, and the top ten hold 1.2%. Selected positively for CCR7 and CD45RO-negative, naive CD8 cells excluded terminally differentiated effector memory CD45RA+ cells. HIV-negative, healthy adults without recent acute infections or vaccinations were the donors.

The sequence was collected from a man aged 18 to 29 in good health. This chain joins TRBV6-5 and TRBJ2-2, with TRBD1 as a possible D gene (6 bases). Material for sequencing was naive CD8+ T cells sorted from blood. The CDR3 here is CASRPGKGAGELFF. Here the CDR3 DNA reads TGTGCCAGCAGGCCGGGCAAGGGGGCCGGGGAGCTGTTTTTT.